Listed below are T cell receptor beta chains from one sample, sequenced in a study of blood T cells in healthy people across ages. From the 5' RACE reads, TCRdb called clonotypes with MiXCR, one entry per CDR3 protein. The sample contains 1,300,000 or so distinct CDR3 sequences, 45% to 70% of which appear only once. The sequencing input was blood. The receptors stem from a man younger than 35 in good health. Each CDR3 is given with its conserved first and last residue. A D gene is named only where the DNA matches it firmly. Only some rows state a clone size, as once, few, many or a class for expanded clones.

>TRBJ2-3|NA|TRBV10-3|TRBD2
CAISESAGTSGHTDTQYF
TGTGCCATCAGTGAGTCAGCGGGGACGAGTGGTCACACGGATACGCAGTATTTT
>TRBJ2-7|NA|TRBV5-1|TRBD2
CASSMSGRAPYEQYF
TGCGCCAGCAGCATGAGCGGGAGGGCCCCCTACGAGCAGTACTTC
>TRBJ2-1|once|TRBV7-2|NA
CASSLLGSLSYNEQFF
TGTGCCAGCAGCTTACTCGGAAGCCTCTCCTACAATGAGCAGTTCTTC
>TRBJ1-2|NA|TRBV28|NA
CASSPAYGYTF
TGTGCCAGCAGTCCAGCCTATGGCTACACCTTC
>TRBJ2-3|NA|TRBV2|TRBD2
CASEELAGGEDTQYF
TGTGCCAGCGAAGAACTAGCGGGAGGGGAAGATACGCAGTATTTT
>TRBJ2-3|NA|TRBV14|TRBD1
CASSQATGTGDTQYF
TGTGCCAGCAGCCAAGCAACCGGGACAGGCGATACGCAGTATTTT
>TRBJ1-4|NA|TRBV20-1|NA
CSARKTGFANEKLFF
TGCAGTGCTAGAAAAACAGGGTTCGCTAATGAAAAACTGTTTTTT
>TRBJ2-1|NA|TRBV27|TRBD1
CASSEQGAGEQFF
TGTGCCAGCAGTGAACAGGGGGCAGGTGAGCAGTTCTTC
>TRBJ2-3|NA|TRBV10-3|NA
CAISSTGITDTQYF
TGTGCCATCAGCTCGACAGGTATCACAGATACGCAGTATTTT
>TRBJ2-1|NA|TRBV14|NA
CASSLIKNGLAEDEQFF
TGTGCCAGCAGCCTAATAAAGAACGGTTTAGCAGAGGATGAGCAGTTCTTC
>TRBJ1-6|NA|TRBV20-1|NA
CSAQSHGDSLLHF
TGCAGTGCCCAGAGCCACGGAGATTCACTCCTCCACTTT
>TRBJ1-5|NA|TRBV25-1|NA
CASSEYVFNQPQHF
TGTGCCAGCAGTGAATATGTGTTCAATCAGCCCCAGCATTTT
>TRBJ2-4|few|TRBV27|NA
CASSEGVTKNIQYF
TGTGCCAGCAGTGAGGGAGTTACCAAAAACATTCAGTACTTC
>TRBJ2-1|NA|TRBV7-6|TRBD2
CASSPTQALAGYNEQFF
TGTGCCAGCAGCCCTACCCAGGCTCTAGCGGGGTACAATGAGCAGTTCTTC
>TRBJ2-7|few|TRBV5-1|NA
CASSSEAAVYEQYF
TGCGCCAGCAGCTCGGAGGCAGCGGTTTACGAGCAGTACTTC
>TRBJ2-7|NA|TRBV25-1|TRBD1
CASSWTGGGSYEQYF
TGTGCCAGCAGTTGGACAGGGGGCGGCTCCTACGAGCAGTACTTC
>TRBJ1-5|NA|TRBV25-1|NA
CASCNTGYQPQHF
TGTGCCAGCTGTAATACAGGGTATCAGCCCCAGCATTTT
>TRBJ1-5|NA|TRBV7-2|NA
CASSPSAVDSNQPQHF
TGTGCCAGCAGCCCCTCGGCCGTGGACAGCAATCAGCCCCAGCATTTT
>TRBJ2-1|NA|TRBV27|NA
CASSSQGWNNEQFF
TGTGCCAGCAGTTCCCAGGGTTGGAACAATGAGCAGTTCTTC
>TRBJ2-7|NA|TRBV6-1|TRBD2
CASSERGLAGVNEQYF
TGTGCCAGCAGTGAACGGGGACTAGCGGGAGTCAATGAGCAGTACTTC
>TRBJ2-7|NA|TRBV4-1|NA
CASSQDRVGIEQYF
TGCGCCAGCAGCCAAGATCGGGTCGGGATCGAGCAGTACTTC
>TRBJ2-7|few|TRBV27|TRBD2
CASSLSSGGQYEQYF
TGTGCCAGCAGTTTATCTAGCGGGGGACAATACGAGCAGTACTTC
>TRBJ2-1|NA|TRBV4-3|TRBD1
CASSQGQGAIFNEQFF
TGCGCCAGCAGCCAAGGACAGGGGGCAATTTTCAATGAGCAGTTCTTC
>TRBJ2-7|few|TRBV6-5|NA
CASSLNRASYEQYF
TGTGCCAGCAGCCTCAACAGGGCCTCCTACGAGCAGTACTTC
>TRBJ2-7|few|TRBV25-1|TRBD2
CASRGTSGRPYYEQYF
TGTGCCAGCAGAGGGACTAGCGGGAGGCCGTATTACGAGCAGTACTTC
>TRBJ2-7|NA|TRBV11-2|TRBD2
CASSPDVGGVYEQYF
TGTGCCAGCAGCCCCGACGTTGGGGGGGTCTACGAGCAGTACTTC
>TRBJ2-7|NA|TRBV5-5|NA
CASSSSRGYSYEQYF
TGTGCCAGCAGCTCCTCGAGGGGGTATTCCTACGAGCAGTACTTC
>TRBJ1-2|NA|TRBV27|TRBD1
CASSQQGAERGYTF
TGTGCCAGCAGTCAACAGGGGGCGGAACGTGGCTACACCTTC
>TRBJ1-2|NA|TRBV6-1|NA
CASSEAGGQLSGGYTF
TGTGCCAGCAGTGAAGCGGGCGGGCAGCTCTCCGGTGGCTACACCTTC
>TRBJ2-3|NA|TRBV5-1|TRBD2
CASRTSGDSTDTQYF
TGCGCCAGCAGGACTAGCGGAGACTCTACAGATACGCAGTATTTT
>TRBJ2-5|NA|TRBV4-1|NA
CASSQEGQGIYGQYF
TGCGCCAGCAGCCAAGAGGGTCAGGGGATCTACGGGCAGTACTTC
>TRBJ2-7|NA|TRBV6-5|TRBD1
CASSDHRDRGYEQYF
TGTGCCAGCAGTGACCACCGGGACAGGGGTTACGAGCAGTACTTC
>TRBJ2-5|NA|TRBV5-1|NA
CASSIGDRLQETQYF
TGCGCCAGCAGCATAGGGGACCGGCTTCAAGAGACCCAGTACTTC
>TRBJ1-2|NA|TRBV28|NA
CASSLYPRGGYTF
TGTGCCAGCAGTTTATACCCCAGGGGTGGCTACACCTTC
>TRBJ2-5|NA|TRBV6-5|NA
CASSYKGFHQETQYF
TGTGCCAGCAGTTACAAGGGGTTCCACCAAGAGACCCAGTACTTC
>TRBJ1-1|NA|TRBV4-3|NA
CASSQTLRDDNSEAFF
TGCGCCAGCAGCCAAACCCTCCGGGACGACAATAGTGAAGCTTTCTTT
>TRBJ2-1|once|TRBV6-1|NA
CASSRLPGLSREDEQFF
TGTGCCAGCAGTAGGCTCCCGGGACTGTCGCGTGAGGATGAGCAGTTCTTC
>TRBJ2-1|NA|TRBV5-1|NA
CASSLENYLEQFF
TGCGCCAGCAGCTTGGAAAACTACTTAGAGCAGTTCTTC
>TRBJ2-1|few|TRBV29-1|TRBD1
CSVAGQGTGNEQFF
TGCAGCGTAGCGGGACAGGGGACAGGCAATGAGCAGTTCTTC
>TRBJ1-4|NA|TRBV5-1|NA
CASSTQGIVGEKLFF
TGCGCCAGCAGCACACAGGGAATCGTCGGTGAAAAACTGTTTTTT
>TRBJ2-3|NA|TRBV7-2|TRBD1
CASIKTGGLDTQYF
TGTGCCAGCATCAAGACAGGGGGCCTTGATACGCAGTATTTT
>TRBJ2-1|NA|TRBV7-9|NA
CASSLPGTTNEQFF
TGTGCCAGCAGCTTACCTGGGACCACCAATGAGCAGTTCTTC
>TRBJ2-5|few|TRBV7-2|NA
CASTRPEQGTQYF
TGTGCCAGCACCCGGCCTGAACAAGGGACCCAGTACTTC
>TRBJ2-5|NA|TRBV29-1|NA
CSVLGPRQPQETQYF
TGCAGCGTTCTCGGACCCAGACAACCCCAAGAGACCCAGTACTTC
>TRBJ2-3|once|TRBV14|TRBD2
CASSIDSGVSDTQYF
TGTGCCAGCAGTATAGATAGCGGGGTATCAGATACGCAGTATTTT
>TRBJ1-1|NA|TRBV5-1|NA
CASSYGGAFGGGTEDFF
NA
>TRBJ2-7|few|TRBV20-1|TRBD2
CSGAGPTYEQYF
TGCAGTGGAGCGGGACCAACCTACGAGCAGTACTTC
>TRBJ2-5|NA|TRBV5-1|NA
CASSSETGVETQYF
TGCGCCAGCAGCTCGGAGACAGGAGTAGAGACCCAGTACTTC
>TRBJ2-7|NA|TRBV27|NA
CASSFRGGGTTYNEQYF
TGTGCCAGCAGTTTTAGGGGGGGGGGCACGACCTACAATGAGCAGTACTTC
>TRBJ1-1|few|TRBV7-2|NA
CASSSNRVGMNTEAFF
TGTGCCAGCAGCTCCAACAGGGTCGGAATGAACACTGAAGCTTTCTTT
>TRBJ1-5|few|TRBV28|NA
CASRNLGGVDQPQHF
TGTGCCAGCAGAAACCTCGGGGGAGTTGATCAGCCCCAGCATTTT
>TRBJ2-1|NA|TRBV6-6|NA
CASSYSGLGSGANEQFF
TGTGCCAGCAGTTACTCCGGCTTAGGTAGCGGAGCAAATGAGCAGTTCTTC
>TRBJ2-3|NA|TRBV29-1|TRBD1
CSVGGTGLSDTQYF
TGCAGCGTTGGAGGGACAGGGTTATCAGATACGCAGTATTTT
>TRBJ1-5|few|TRBV10-3|NA
CAISDRAGQPQHF
TGTGCCATCAGTGACAGGGCTGGTCAGCCCCAGCATTTT
>TRBJ1-6|NA|TRBV2|NA
CASSDGAMINNSPLHF
TGTGCCAGCAGTGACGGAGCCATGATCAATAATTCACCCCTCCACTTT